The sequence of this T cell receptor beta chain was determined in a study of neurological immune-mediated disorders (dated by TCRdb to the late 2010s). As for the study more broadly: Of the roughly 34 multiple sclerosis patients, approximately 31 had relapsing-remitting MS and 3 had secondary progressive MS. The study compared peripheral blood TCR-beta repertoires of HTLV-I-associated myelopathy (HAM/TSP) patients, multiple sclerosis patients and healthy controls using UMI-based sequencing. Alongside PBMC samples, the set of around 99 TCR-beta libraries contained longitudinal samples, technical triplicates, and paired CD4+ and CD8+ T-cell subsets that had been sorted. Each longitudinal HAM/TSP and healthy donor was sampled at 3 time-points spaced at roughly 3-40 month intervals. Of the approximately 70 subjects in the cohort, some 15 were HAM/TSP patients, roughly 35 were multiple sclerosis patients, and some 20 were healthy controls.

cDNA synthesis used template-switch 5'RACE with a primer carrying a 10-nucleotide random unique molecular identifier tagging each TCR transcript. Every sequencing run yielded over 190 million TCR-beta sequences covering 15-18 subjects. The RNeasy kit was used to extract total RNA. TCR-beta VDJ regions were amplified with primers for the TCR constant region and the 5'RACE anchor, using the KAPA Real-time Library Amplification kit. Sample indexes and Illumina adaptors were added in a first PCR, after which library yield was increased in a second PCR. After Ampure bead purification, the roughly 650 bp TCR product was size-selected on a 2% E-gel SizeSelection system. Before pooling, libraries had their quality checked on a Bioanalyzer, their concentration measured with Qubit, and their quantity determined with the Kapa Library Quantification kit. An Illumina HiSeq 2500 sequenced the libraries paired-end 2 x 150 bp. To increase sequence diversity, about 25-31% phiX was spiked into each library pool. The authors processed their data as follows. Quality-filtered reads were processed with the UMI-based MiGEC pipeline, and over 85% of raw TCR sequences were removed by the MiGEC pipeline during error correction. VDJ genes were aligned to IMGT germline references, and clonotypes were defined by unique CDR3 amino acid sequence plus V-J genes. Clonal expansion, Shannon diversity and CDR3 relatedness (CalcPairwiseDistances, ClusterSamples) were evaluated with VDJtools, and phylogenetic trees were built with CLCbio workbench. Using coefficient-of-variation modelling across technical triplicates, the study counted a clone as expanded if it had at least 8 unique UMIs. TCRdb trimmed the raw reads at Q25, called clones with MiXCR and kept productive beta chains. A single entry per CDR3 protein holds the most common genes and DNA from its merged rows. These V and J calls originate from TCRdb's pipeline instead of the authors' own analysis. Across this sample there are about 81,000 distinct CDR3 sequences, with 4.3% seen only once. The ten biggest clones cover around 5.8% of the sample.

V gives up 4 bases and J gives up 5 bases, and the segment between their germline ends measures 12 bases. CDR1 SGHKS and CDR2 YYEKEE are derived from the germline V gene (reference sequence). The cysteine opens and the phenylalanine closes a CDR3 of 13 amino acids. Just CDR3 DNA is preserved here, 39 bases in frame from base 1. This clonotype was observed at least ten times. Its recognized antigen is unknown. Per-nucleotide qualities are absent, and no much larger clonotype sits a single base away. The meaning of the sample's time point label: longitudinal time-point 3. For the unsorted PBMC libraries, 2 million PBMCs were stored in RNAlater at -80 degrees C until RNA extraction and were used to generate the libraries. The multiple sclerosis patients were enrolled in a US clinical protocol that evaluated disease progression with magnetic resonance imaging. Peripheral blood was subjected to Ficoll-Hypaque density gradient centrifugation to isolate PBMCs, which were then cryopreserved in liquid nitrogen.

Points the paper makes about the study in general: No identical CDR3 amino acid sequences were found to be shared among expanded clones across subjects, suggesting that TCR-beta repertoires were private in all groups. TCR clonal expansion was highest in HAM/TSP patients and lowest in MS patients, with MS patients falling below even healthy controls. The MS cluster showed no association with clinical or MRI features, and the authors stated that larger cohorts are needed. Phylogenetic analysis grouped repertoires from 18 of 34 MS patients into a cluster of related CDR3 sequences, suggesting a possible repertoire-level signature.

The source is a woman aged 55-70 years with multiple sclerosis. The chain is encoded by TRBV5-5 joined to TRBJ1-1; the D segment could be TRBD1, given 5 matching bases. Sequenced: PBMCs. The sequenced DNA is TGTGCCAGCAGCATATCAGGGAAAACTGAAGCTTTCTTT. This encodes CASSISGKTEAFF.